Sequencing of this T cell receptor beta chain was carried out in a study of T cells in Graves' hyperthyroidism and ophthalmopathy. Points from the study as a whole: Model output signaled ophthalmopathy a median 6.5 months ahead of onset.

This clonotype was picked up many times. The antigen remains undetermined. Germline V gene sequence: CDR1 SNHLY, CDR2 FYNNEI. Trimming removed 5 bases at V and 0 bases at J, with 14 bases between. The CDR3 runs to 16 residues. Regions amplified from RNA transcripts were the TCR beta CDR3 regions. The study used the HTBI primer set for a first-round RT-PCR of the TCR CDR3. TCRdb ran MiXCR on the multiplex PCR reads and lists one entry per CDR3 protein. Counted here are 300,000 to 400,000 distinct CDR3 sequences, 18% occurring once; the ten biggest clones make up 45% to 55%. The sample was blood. The V call is TRBV2, the J call TRBJ2-1, with D hard to call. The receptor was isolated from a woman in her forties or fifties with Graves' hyperthyroidism. The CDR3 nucleotides read TGTGCCAGCAGTTCCGCGGCAGGTGACTCCTACAATGAGCAGTTCTTC. Translation gives CASSSAAGDSYNEQFF.